The sample holds many counts of the clone carrying this T cell receptor beta chain. The target antigen is unknown. Unique molecular identifiers were incorporated when the TCRbeta library was constructed. TCRdb re-analysed the PCR reads in MiXCR, keeping a single row per CDR3 protein. This sample has about 280,000 distinct CDR3 sequences, with roughly 12% found just once. The entry originates in a study of T-cell reconstitution after alpha-beta-depleted transplantation in children. The CDR3 is 16 amino acids. The trim removed 1 base at V and 3 bases at J, leaving 6 bases unmatched. Per germline, CDR1 SQVTM and CDR2 ANQGSEA. Study results and limitations: The origin of high day-60 TCRbeta diversity in some patients lay in surviving recipient T cells and thymic progenitors. One year after transplant, T-cell counts and diversity came mostly from newly produced T cells. Reported findings indicate that, about two months after transplant, alpha-beta T cells came from several hundred expanded clones, which were derived from non-depleted graft cells.

The sample in question was peripheral blood, obtained 180 days after TCRalphabeta/CD19-depleted stem cell transplant. This clonotype was obtained from a male patient between 2 and 10 years old who had a stem cell transplant for chronic granulomatous disease, so the T cells may come from the graft donor. The J gene is TRBJ2-3, the V gene TRBV29-1; 11 bases align to TRBD2. CDR3 sequence reads: CSVEGTSGSWTDTQYF. The CDR3 DNA reads as TGCAGCGTTGAAGGTACTAGCGGGAGCTGGACAGATACGCAGTATTTT.